This T cell receptor beta chain was profiled in a study of shared clonotypes between healthy human individuals. Terminally differentiated effector memory CD45RA+ cells were left out of the naive CD8 fraction, which was CD45RO-negative and positively selected for CCR7. The study drew all its donors from Caucasian adults living in Nashville, Tennessee. Clones were sequenced by immunoSEQ multiplex PCR, and TCRdb holds only the in-frame ones, with some missing. This sample has roughly 570,000 clones, with 95% to 98% found just once. This CDR3 comprises 16 residues. Germline-derived CDR1 and CDR2 are SEHNR and FQNEAQ (reference sequence). The V gene end was trimmed by 1 base and the J gene end by 1 base; junction bases not matched to a gene: 4.

The sample was naive CD8+ T cells sorted from blood. The chain links TRBV7-9 to TRBJ2-1; 7 bases map to TRBD2. The TCR was taken from a man aged 25-45 years in good health. CDR3 DNA sequence: TGTGCCAGCAGCTTAGTCCCTAGCGGTTCCTACAATGAGCAGTTCTTC. This codes for CASSLVPSGSYNEQFF. Full variable domain (remainder filled in from reference TRBV7-9 and TRBJ2-1): DTGVSQNPRHKITKRGQNVTFRCDPISEHNRLYWYRQTLGQGPEFLTYFQNEAQLEKSRLLSDRFSAERPKGSFSTLEIQRTEQGDSAMYLCASSLVPSGSYNEQFFGPGTRLTVL.